The T cell receptor beta chain under discussion was sequenced for a study of monozygotic twins with inflammatory bowel disease (dated by TCRdb to the late 2010s). Concerning the study at large: The full study comprised some 30 monozygotic twin pairs: nine German pairs (four IBD-concordant, five IBD-discordant) and 19 IBD-discordant Danish pairs. Each individual had, on average, about 151 000 unique TCRalpha sequences and 181 000 unique TCRbeta sequences available for analysis. The search for disease-associated traits relied mainly on comparing, within discordant pairs, IBD patients with their genetically identical healthy co-twins. The full study reports these points: The results gave no support for a single strong signal or clonotype linked to IBD. Differing immunosuppressive treatments among patients may have added background noise and inter-individual variability to the repertoires. Measured by the inverse Simpson index, TCRbeta repertoire diversity was lower in IBD patients than in their healthy co-twins. Repertoire similarity did not differ between concordant and discordant twins, possibly due to limited statistical power. Distinction between different T cell subtypes could not be achieved in the analysis. Compared with healthy twins, IBD patients shared fewer clonotypes with other individuals, and the difference was most pronounced in patients with signs of disease activity.

The germline V gene (reference sequence) specifies SGHKS as CDR1 and YYEKEE as CDR2. From its cysteine to its phenylalanine, the CDR3 spans 13 amino acids. Only the protein is on record. A roughly 2.5 ml peripheral blood sample was drawn into PAXgene tubes per donor and stored at -80°C. Without T cell sorting, total RNA was isolated from whole blood using the PAXgene blood miRNA kit on an automated QIAcube. Peripheral blood from monozygotic twin pairs who were concordant or discordant for inflammatory bowel disease underwent deep TCRalpha and TCRbeta repertoire profiling using unique molecular barcoding. Smoking habits were recorded for all twin pairs, and each individual was classified as a current, former or never smoker. Points on this clonotype: The antigen it recognizes is unknown.

Library construction relied on 5' RACE. Preparation of each TCR library used 3,000 to 4,000 ng of total RNA. For each sample, cDNA was synthesized in eight separate reactions using SMARTScribe reverse transcriptase. Unique molecular identifiers containing a 6-nucleotide sample barcode were introduced through template switching during cDNA synthesis. TCRalpha and TCRbeta cDNA was amplified by two nested PCRs of approximately 17 and 9 cycles, with bead purification after each PCR. Before amplification, the cDNA was both treated with uracil DNA-glycosylase and purified with the QIAquick PCR purification kit. The second PCR added Illumina TruSeq-compatible adapters along with sample-specific barcodes. TapeStation and Qubit were used to check library quality and concentration, and 5 to 6.5 ng of each library was pooled. Sequencing of the pooled libraries was done on an Illumina HiSeq2500 single-index Rapid Run using custom sequencing primers and 2 x 100 bp reads. For the original study's pipeline: MiGEC version 1.2.6 was used for UMI-based consensus assembly, which corrected PCR and sequencing errors. MiXCR version 2.1.1 was used to carry out V(D)J alignment, clonotype assembly and CDR3 extraction. To normalise gene usage, clonotype sharing and MAIT/NKT TCR abundance, the analysis used the top 1000, 10 000 and 20 000 clonotypes per sample. After downsampling to 27 000 UMIs, diversity was calculated as the inverse Simpson index using the vegan R package. Statistical testing used paired Mann-Whitney U tests on the discordant twin pairs and applied Benjamini-Hochberg correction for multiple testing. TCRdb reprocessed the reads and provides one entry for every CDR3 protein sequence; no DNA is given. For this entry, the V and J calls and clone size follow TCRdb and not the study's own pipeline. The sample table includes more than 95,000 distinct CDR3 sequences. The ten largest clones capture approximately 2% of the sample.

The source of this sequence is a human donor with ulcerative colitis or Crohn's disease, or a healthy co-twin of an affected twin (not recorded which). The rearrangement combines TRBV5-5 with TRBJ2-5. The sequencing sample was made of blood. For the CDR3, the sequence is CASSLGTEETQYF.